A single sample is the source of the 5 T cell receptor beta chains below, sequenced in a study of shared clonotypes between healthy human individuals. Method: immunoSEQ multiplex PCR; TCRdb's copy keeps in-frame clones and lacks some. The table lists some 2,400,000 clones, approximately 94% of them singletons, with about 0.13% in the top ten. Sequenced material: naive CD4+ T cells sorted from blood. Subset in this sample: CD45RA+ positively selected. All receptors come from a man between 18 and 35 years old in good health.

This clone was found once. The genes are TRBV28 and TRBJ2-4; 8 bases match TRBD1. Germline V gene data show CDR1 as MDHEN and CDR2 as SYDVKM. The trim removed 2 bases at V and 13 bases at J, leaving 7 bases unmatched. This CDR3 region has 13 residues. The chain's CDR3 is CASSLAGGAGQYF. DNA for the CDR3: TGTGCCAGCAGTTTAGCAGGGGGCGCGGGGCAGTACTTC.

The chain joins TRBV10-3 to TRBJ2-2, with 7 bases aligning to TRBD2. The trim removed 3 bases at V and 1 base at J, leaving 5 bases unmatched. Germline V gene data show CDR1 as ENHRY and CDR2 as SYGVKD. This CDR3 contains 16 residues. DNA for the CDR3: TGTGCCATCAGTGACGGGGGGACCGTGAACACCGGGGAGCTGTTTTTT. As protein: CAISDGGTVNTGELFF.

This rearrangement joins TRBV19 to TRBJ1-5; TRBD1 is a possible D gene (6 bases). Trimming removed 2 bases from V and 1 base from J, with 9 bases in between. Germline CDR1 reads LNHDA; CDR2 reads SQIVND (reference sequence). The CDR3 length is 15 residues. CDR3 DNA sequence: TGTGCCAGTAGTATACAGGGGATAAGCAATCAGCCCCAGCATTTT. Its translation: CASSIQGISNQPQHF.

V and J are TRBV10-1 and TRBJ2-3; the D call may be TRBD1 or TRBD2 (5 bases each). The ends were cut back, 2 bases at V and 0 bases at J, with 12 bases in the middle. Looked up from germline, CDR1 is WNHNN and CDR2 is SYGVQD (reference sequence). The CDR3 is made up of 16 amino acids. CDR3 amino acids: CASSETGRGSTDTQYF. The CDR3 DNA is TGCGCCAGCAGTGAGACAGGACGGGGAAGCACAGATACGCAGTATTTT.

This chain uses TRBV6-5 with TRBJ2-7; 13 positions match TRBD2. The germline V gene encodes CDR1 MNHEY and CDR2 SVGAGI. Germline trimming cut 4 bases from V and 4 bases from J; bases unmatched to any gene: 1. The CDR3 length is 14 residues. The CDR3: CASSWTSGRYEQYF. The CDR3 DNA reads TGTGCCAGCAGTTGGACTAGCGGGAGATACGAGCAGTACTTC.